This T cell receptor (beta chain) stems from a study of chemoradiotherapy in HPV16-positive cancers. Comment on this clone: Its target is not known.

Broader study findings: HPV-responsive T-cell expansion during chemoradiotherapy was linked to improved recurrence-free survival in HPV16-positive patients.

CDR1 is GTSNPN and CDR2 is SVGIG in the germline V gene (reference sequence). This CDR3 contains 16 residues. V lost 2 bases to trimming and J lost 0 bases; unmatched junction nucleotides: 5. Method: immunoSEQ multiplex PCR; TCRdb's copy keeps in-frame clones and lacks some. Among around 11,000 clones listed, 90% to 95% were seen once. The clonotype originates from a human donor with HPV-associated anogenital cancer. J is TRBJ2-7 and V is TRBV30; 12 positions agree with TRBD2. Sequencing was performed on blood, taken from a patient who underwent chemoradiotherapy. The CDR3 loop reads CAWSSRLAGDSYEQYF. CDR3 nucleotide sequence: TGTGCCTGGAGTTCAAGACTAGCGGGGGACTCCTACGAGCAGTACTTC.